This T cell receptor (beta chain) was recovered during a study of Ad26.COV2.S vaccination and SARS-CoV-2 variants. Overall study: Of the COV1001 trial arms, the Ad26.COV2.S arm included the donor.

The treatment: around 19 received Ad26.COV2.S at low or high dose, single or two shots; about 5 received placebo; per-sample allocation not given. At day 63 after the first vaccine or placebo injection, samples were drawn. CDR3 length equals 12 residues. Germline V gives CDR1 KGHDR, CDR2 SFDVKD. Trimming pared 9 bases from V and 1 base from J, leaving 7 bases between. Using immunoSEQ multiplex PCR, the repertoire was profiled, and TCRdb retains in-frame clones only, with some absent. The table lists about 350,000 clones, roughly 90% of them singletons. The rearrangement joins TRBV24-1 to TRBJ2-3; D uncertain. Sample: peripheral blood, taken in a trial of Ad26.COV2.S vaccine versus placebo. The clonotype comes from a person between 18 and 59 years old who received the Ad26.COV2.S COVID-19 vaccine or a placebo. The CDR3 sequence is CATQSGTDTQYF. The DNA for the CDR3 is TGTGCCACCCAGTCGGGCACAGATACGCAGTATTTT.